This entry concerns a single TCR beta chain. Its antigen is as yet unknown. Additional DNA sequences in this sample encode the identical CDR3. This entry comes from a study of T cell responses to AZD1222 COVID-19 vaccine. Study observations and caveats: Unmutated variant regions reportedly attract nearly half of all spike-specific TCRs. Repertoires were obtained solely post-peak T cell response. Possibly, clonal diversity was underestimated; donors were largely white British and included more females.

V dropped 3 bases and J dropped 0 bases, with 6 bases sitting between them. Germline V gives CDR1 KGHSH, CDR2 LQKENI. This CDR3 is built from 13 residues. Repertoires were generated with immunoSEQ multiplex PCR, while TCRdb's copy carries only in-frame clones and drops some. The sample carries about 150,000 clones, 90% recorded once. Whether given at about 4 or about 12 weeks, second doses were pooled. The specimen was peripheral blood, collected 28 days after the second AZD1222 dose. V is TRBV18 and J is TRBJ2-7, with no clear D. The origin of this receptor is an adult who received the AZD1222 COVID-19 vaccine. CDR3 protein: CASSPPSSYEQYF. The CDR3 nucleotides are TGTGCCAGCTCACCGCCAAGCTCCTACGAGCAGTACTTC.